These 32 T cell receptor beta chains were sequenced from one sample in a study of beta chain features in type 1 diabetes. Sequencing targeted expressed TCRB transcripts, as all isolated RNA had been reverse transcribed. Generated by immunoSEQ multiplex PCR, the TCRdb table keeps only in-frame clones and is missing some. Among around 250,000 clones listed, more than 65% were seen once. Source material: naive CD4+ T cells from blood. The receptors here all came from a man younger than 45 in good health.

The gene calls are TRBV29-1 and TRBJ2-2, with D tentatively TRBD2 (6 bases). V was trimmed by 6 bases and J by 5 bases, leaving 16 bases between them. Per the germline V gene, CDR1 is SQVTM and CDR2 is ANQGSEA. The length of the CDR3 is 14 residues. CDR3 sequence reads: CSVEDGLRTGELFF. CDR3 nucleotide sequence: TGCAGCGTGGAGGACGGACTACGAACCGGGGAGCTGTTTTTT.

About this clone: Other DNA variants within this sample encode the same CDR3. The V call is TRBV29-1, the J call TRBJ1-1; D perhaps matches TRBD1 (6 bases). The germline V gene has CDR1 SQVTM and CDR2 ANQGSEA. The CDR3 spans 13 residues. The germline V and J ends were trimmed by 7 bases and 0 bases, with 12 bases remaining between them. The CDR3 protein is CSGRQVLNTEAFF. CDR3 coding DNA: TGCAGCGGGAGACAGGTATTGAACACTGAAGCTTTCTTT.

V usage is TRBV5-1 and J usage is TRBJ2-5, with D possibly being TRBD1 (6 bases). CDR3 length equals 14 residues. V was cut by 4 bases and J by 4 bases, with 14 bases left in between. Germline V lookup: CDR1 SGHRS, CDR2 YFSETQ. CDR3 DNA: TGCGCCAGCAGCCAAACAGGGAGCGGAGAGACCCAGTACTTC. Translating it yields CASSQTGSGETQYF.

The rearrangement uses TRBV14 and TRBJ2-5; the D is unclear. The length of the CDR3 is 13 residues. V dropped 0 bases and J dropped 4 bases, with 6 bases sitting between them. Per the germline V gene, CDR1 is SGHDN and CDR2 is FVKESK. The CDR3 loop is CASSQEVIETQYF. The CDR3 DNA follows: TGTGCCAGCAGCCAAGAGGTAATAGAGACCCAGTACTTC.

The V and J genes are TRBV6-6 and TRBJ2-2; TRBD1 matches 7 bases. The ends lost 5 bases at V and 1 base at J; junction bases unmatched: 1. The length of the CDR3 is 14 residues. Germline CDR1 MNHNY, CDR2 SVGAGI (reference sequence). This CDR3 reads CASSRQGNTGELFF. The CDR3 bases are TGTGCCAGCAGTAGACAGGGGAACACCGGGGAGCTGTTTTTT.

The rearrangement links TRBV28 to TRBJ2-1, with TRBD2 matching over 15 bases. J gave up 9 bases and V 2 bases, and 2 bases lay outside the gene matches. There are 15 residues in the CDR3. Germline assignment: CDR1 MDHEN and CDR2 SYDVKM. The CDR3 DNA follows: TGTGCCAGCAGTTTACTGGGACTAGCGGGAGGTGAGCAGTTCTTC. Translation: CASSLLGLAGGEQFF.

The table lists this clone with a count of one. V is TRBV29-1 and J is TRBJ1-1; D call uncertain. Looked up from germline, CDR1 is SQVTM and CDR2 is ANQGSEA. The CDR3 is made up of 14 amino acids. The V gene lost 6 bases and the J gene lost 3 bases, with 17 bases spanning the gap. The CDR3 region is CSVKTLRRDTEAFF. CDR3 sequence (DNA): TGCAGCGTCAAGACTCTACGTCGGGACACTGAAGCTTTCTTT.

This clone was found a few times. V and J are TRBV7-9 and TRBJ1-5; D perhaps matches TRBD1 (6 bases). The ends were cut back, 4 bases at V and 7 bases at J, with 11 bases in the middle. The CDR3 totals 13 residues. Germline CDR1 SEHNR, CDR2 FQNEAQ (reference sequence). In DNA form, the CDR3 reads TGTGCCAGCAGCTCGACAGGTCTCCAGCCCCAGCATTTT. Encoded protein: CASSSTGLQPQHF.

This chain connects TRBV28 to TRBJ1-2, with 7 bases matching TRBD1. Germline V gene sequence: CDR1 MDHEN, CDR2 SYDVKM. CDR3 length: 13 amino acids. The junction had 8 bases not matched to a gene; V was cut back by 6 bases and J by 7 bases. The CDR3 region is CASRPDRVRGYTF. CDR3 bases: TGTGCCAGCAGACCTGACAGGGTTCGTGGCTACACCTTC.

This chain joins TRBV20-1 and TRBJ2-5; D unresolved. Germline V lookup: CDR1 DFQATT, CDR2 SNEGSKA (reference sequence). This CDR3 has 11 amino acids. V lost 6 bases, J lost 5 bases, and 10 bases lay in between. CDR3 nucleotide sequence: TGCAGTGCCGCCCGTACGGAGACCCAGTACTTC. It translates to CSAARTETQYF.

V usage is TRBV30 and J usage is TRBJ2-5, with TRBD2 identical over 8 bases. There are 14 residues in the CDR3. CDR1 is GTSNPN, CDR2 SVGIG, per germline (reference sequence). The trim removed 2 bases at V and 4 bases at J, leaving 6 bases unmatched. The CDR3 loop reads CAWSPRLARETQYF. CDR3 in DNA: TGTGCCTGGAGTCCCCGACTAGCGAGAGAGACCCAGTACTTC. The variable domain in full, with the rest retrieved from reference TRBV30 and TRBJ2-5, is SQTIHQWPATLVQPVGSPLSLECTVEGTSNPNLYWYRQAAGRGLQLLFYSVGIGQISSEVPQNLSASRPQDRQFILSSKKLLLSDSGFYLCAWSPRLARETQYFGPGTRLLVL.

This chain joins TRBV5-1 and TRBJ2-5; D not certain. This CDR3 region has 12 residues. The germline V gene has CDR1 SGHRS and CDR2 YFSETQ. V was shortened by 2 bases and J by 3 bases, with 5 bases between the two germline ends. In DNA, the CDR3 is TGCGCCAGCAGCTTCAGTGAAGAGACCCAGTACTTC. It codes for CASSFSEETQYF.

The V and J genes are TRBV29-1 and TRBJ2-5; 12 bases fit TRBD2. Germline CDR1 SQVTM, CDR2 ANQGSEA. V dropped 5 bases and J dropped 4; count of bases not matched to a gene: 5. This CDR3 is 14 amino acids long. In DNA form, the CDR3 reads TGCAGCGTTTCTTTGACTAGCGGGAGAGAGACCCAGTACTTC. Its protein product is CSVSLTSGRETQYF. The variable domain in full, completed from reference TRBV29-1 and TRBJ2-5, reads SAVISQKPSRDICQRGTSLTIQCQVDSQVTMMFWYRQQPGQSLTLIATANQGSEATYESGFVIDKFPISRPNLTFSTLTVSNMSPEDSSIYLCSVSLTSGRETQYFGPGTRLLVL.

This sequence joins TRBV25-1 and TRBJ2-1; 9 nucleotides line up with TRBD2. V gave up 4 bases and J gave up 9 bases; unmatched junction bases: 10. The length of the CDR3 is 15 residues. Germline values: CDR1 MGHDK, CDR2 SYGVNS. CDR3 loop: CASSGLGAGGGEQFF. CDR3 coding DNA: TGTGCCAGCAGTGGTCTGGGGGCGGGAGGGGGTGAGCAGTTCTTC.

This clone occurred a few times. The chain has TRBV30 and TRBJ2-4; D remains unclear. The germline gives CDR1 GTSNPN, CDR2 SVGIG (reference sequence). The CDR3 has 14 residues. The V gene lost 4 bases and the J gene lost 1 base, with 11 bases spanning the gap. CDR3: CAWNNPGAKNIQYF. The CDR3, as DNA: TGTGCCTGGAATAACCCTGGGGCCAAAAACATTCAGTACTTC. Complete variable domain (other parts from reference TRBV30 and TRBJ2-4): SQTIHQWPATLVQPVGSPLSLECTVEGTSNPNLYWYRQAAGRGLQLLFYSVGIGQISSEVPQNLSASRPQDRQFILSSKKLLLSDSGFYLCAWNNPGAKNIQYFGAGTRLSVL.

The count of this clone is one. V usage is TRBV25-1 and J usage is TRBJ2-1, with a tentative D call TRBD2 (5 bases). V was shortened by 3 bases and J by 12 bases, with 12 bases between the two germline ends. This CDR3 has 12 residues. Germline CDR1 and CDR2: MGHDK and SYGVNS. Here the CDR3 reads CASSESGKVQFF. The CDR3 DNA reads as TGTGCCAGCAGTGAGAGCGGAAAGGTGCAGTTCTTC.

This clone was observed a single time. V and J are TRBV29-1 and TRBJ2-7; D is unclear. CDR1 and CDR2 from the germline V gene are SQVTM and ANQGSEA. The V end was cut by 4 bases, the J end by 3 bases, with 7 bases between. The CDR3 length is 11 residues. The CDR3 spells CSVGDNYEQYF. The CDR3 DNA reads as TGCAGCGTTGGTGACAACTACGAGCAGTACTTC.

About this clone: One end of the junction varies from germline; a read error may be responsible. The genes are TRBV29-1 and TRBJ1-1; no firm D call. CDR3 length: 11 residues. From germline, CDR1 is SQVTM and CDR2 ANQGSEA. The CDR3 sequence is CSVRSPTDAFF. The DNA of the CDR3 is TGCAGCGTCCGAAGCCCAACTGATGCTTTCTTT.

Written as DNA, the CDR3 is TGTGCCACCAGCTCCGGGACAGGGTCGAGAAAGCCCCAGCATTTT. Protein sequence: CATSSGTGSRKPQHF. The V call is TRBV15, the J call TRBJ1-5, with TRBD1 matching over 9 bases. The V and J ends lost 5 bases and 8 bases, in that order; junction bases with no gene match: 10. The CDR3 contains 15 residues. The V gene's germline CDR1 is LNHNV and CDR2 YYDKDF (reference sequence).

This clone has just a few counts. J is TRBJ2-5 and V is TRBV29-1; TRBD2 matches 7 bases. From germline, CDR1 is SQVTM and CDR2 ANQGSEA. This CDR3 comprises 15 residues. Losses at the gene ends were 2 bases for V and 2 bases for J; bases not matched to a gene: 8. CDR3 residues: CSVELAGEPQETQYF. Written as DNA, the CDR3 is TGCAGCGTTGAACTGGCGGGGGAACCACAAGAGACCCAGTACTTC.

This clone has just a few counts. The chain carries TRBV14 and TRBJ2-7; D could derive from TRBD1 or TRBD2 (6 bases each). Trimming stripped 0 bases from V and 2 bases from J, with 23 bases between. The germline gives CDR1 SGHDN, CDR2 FVKESK. The CDR3 runs to 19 residues. CDR3 nucleotides: TGTGCCAGCAGCCAAGAAGTTGCCTGGAGGGGGGAAATCACCTACGAGCAGTACTTC. Protein: CASSQEVAWRGEITYEQYF.

This clone was recorded a few times. This sequence joins TRBV2 and TRBJ2-3, with D unresolved. Trimming stripped 4 bases from V and 2 bases from J, with 10 bases between. CDR1 and CDR2 (germline): SNHLY, FYNNEI. There are 14 residues in the CDR3. The CDR3 is CASSATESTDTQYF. The CDR3 bases are TGTGCCAGCAGTGCCACAGAATCCACAGATACGCAGTATTTT.

The chain carries TRBV30 and TRBJ2-7; D might be TRBD1 (6 bases). V was clipped by 3 bases and J by 5 bases, with 14 bases between them. The CDR3 extends over 13 amino acids. The germline V gene encodes CDR1 GTSNPN and CDR2 SVGIG (reference sequence). CDR3 DNA sequence: TGTGCCTGGAGACCTCGACAGGACGACGAGCAGTACTTC. As protein: CAWRPRQDDEQYF.

The gene calls are TRBV30 and TRBJ2-7; 7 bases align to TRBD1. Germline V gene sequence: CDR1 GTSNPN, CDR2 SVGIG (reference sequence). This CDR3 is built from 14 residues. Germline trimming cut 0 bases from V and 7 bases from J; bases unmatched to any gene: 9. The CDR3 bases are TGTGCCTGGAGTGTACCAGGGACAGAGAAAGAGCAGTACTTC. Its protein product is CAWSVPGTEKEQYF.

CDR3 in amino acids: CAWSGATGNQPQHF. DNA of the CDR3: TGTGCCTGGAGTGGGGCTACAGGCAATCAGCCCCAGCATTTT. J is TRBJ1-5 and V is TRBV30; D remains ambiguous. V lost 1 base to trimming and J lost 2 bases, with 9 bases between them. This CDR3 spans 14 amino acids. CDR1 GTSNPN and CDR2 SVGIG come from the germline V gene (reference sequence).

This chain uses TRBV29-1 with TRBJ2-7; D assignment may be TRBD1 or TRBD2 (6 bases each). Germline-derived CDR1 and CDR2 are SQVTM and ANQGSEA. Trimming stripped 8 bases from V and 6 bases from J, with 20 bases between. The CDR3 loop spans 13 amino acids. This chain's CDR3 is CSIMQGTPFEQYF. DNA of the CDR3: TGCAGCATCATGCAGGGGACTCCCTTCGAGCAGTACTTC.

Only a few counts were recorded for this clone. V and J are TRBV30 and TRBJ2-7, with D possibly matching TRBD2 (6 bases). Germline V gene lookup returns CDR1 GTSNPN and CDR2 SVGIG (reference sequence). Trimming cost V 6 bases and J 8 bases, with 23 bases left between them. This CDR3 has 14 amino acids. The CDR3 here is CACNNRGSTSKQYF. In DNA, the CDR3 is TGTGCCTGCAATAACCGGGGGTCTACGAGCAAGCAGTACTTC.

V is TRBV27 and J is TRBJ1-2; weak D call: TRBD1 (5 bases). Germline values: CDR1 MNHEY, CDR2 SMNVEV (reference sequence). The V end lost 6 bases, the J end lost 6 bases, and 11 bases lay between the germline ends. The CDR3 length is 12 residues. CDR3 DNA sequence: TGTGCCAGCAGGACAGAGAAGAATGGCTACACCTTC. Protein: CASRTEKNGYTF.

V is TRBV7-2 and J is TRBJ2-1, with D tentatively TRBD2 (5 bases). The CDR3 spans 14 residues. Germline-derived CDR1 and CDR2 are SGHTA and FQGNSA. The V and J ends lost 8 bases and 0 bases respectively, with 11 bases between them. CDR3 region: CASRLGDSYNEQFF. Written as DNA, the CDR3 is TGTGCCAGCCGTCTGGGAGACTCCTACAATGAGCAGTTCTTC.

The rearrangement uses TRBV29-1 and TRBJ1-2; D uncertain. V was shortened by 4 bases and J by 4 bases, with 13 bases between the two germline ends. The germline CDR1 and CDR2 sequences are SQVTM and ANQGSEA. The CDR3 spans 13 residues. This CDR3 reads CSVARWGSYGYTF. DNA of the CDR3: TGCAGCGTTGCCCGTTGGGGATCCTATGGCTACACCTTC.

The chain has TRBV5-1 and TRBJ2-1; 7 bases map to TRBD1. Trimming removed 4 bases from V and 10 bases from J; junction bases left unmatched: 2. In germline, CDR1 is SGHRS, CDR2 YFSETQ. The CDR3 has 11 amino acids. Here the CDR3 reads CASSTGQEQFF. The CDR3 DNA is TGCGCCAGCAGCACGGGACAGGAGCAGTTCTTC. Variable domain in full (rest from reference TRBV5-1 and TRBJ2-1): KAGVTQTPRYLIKTRGQQVTLSCSPISGHRSVSWYQQTPGQGLQFLFEYFSETQRNKGNFPGRFSGRQFSNSRSEMNVSTLELGDSALYLCASSTGQEQFFGPGTRLTVL.

This clone was seen more than once but under ten times. The same CDR3 also results from other DNA sequences found in this sample. The V and J genes are TRBV30 and TRBJ2-3; either TRBD1 or TRBD2 may supply D (6 bases each). Trimming shortened V by 2 bases and J by 3 bases, and 9 bases separated the two germline ends. Per the germline V gene, CDR1 is GTSNPN and CDR2 is SVGIG (reference sequence). The CDR3 is made up of 13 amino acids. CDR3 DNA sequence: TGTGCCTGGAGTAGGGGGAGGACAGATACGCAGTATTTT. Amino acids: CAWSRGRTDTQYF.